This entry features one T cell receptor (beta chain) sequence. This sample is part of a study of T cell clonotyping in hematopoietic cell transplantation. TCRdb's copy holds only in-frame clones and misses some; the assay was immunoSEQ multiplex PCR. The data hold 11,000 to 15,000 clones, with 94% observed a single time. The sample was PBMCs, taken 30 days after allogeneic stem cell transplant. The origin of this receptor is a male patient between 55 and 70 years old who had an allogeneic stem cell transplant from an unrelated donor, so the T cells may come from the graft donor. Some clones in this sample may be carry-over from other donors' samples.

CDR3 amino acids: CASRGADTQYF. The DNA of the CDR3 is TGTGCCAGCCGTGGAGCAGATACGCAGTATTTT. This chain connects TRBV7-9 to TRBJ2-3; D unclear. Germline CDR1 and CDR2: SEHNR and FQNEAQ (reference sequence). Trimming removed 8 bases at V and 4 bases at J, with 7 bases between. CDR3 length equals 11 residues.